Listed below are T cell receptor beta chains from one sample, sequenced in a study of blood T cell repertoires in COVID-19. Generated by immunoSEQ multiplex PCR, the TCRdb table keeps only in-frame clones and is missing some. The data hold under 95,000 clones, with about 73% observed a single time. Sample: peripheral blood. All receptors derive from a man aged 45 to 65 with active or convalescent COVID-19. Each CDR3 is given with its conserved first and last residue. The order of the fields is J gene, V gene, clone size, CDR3 protein. Size tells how often a clone was seen (once, few, many) or the class of an expanded clone, and some rows leave it out.

>TRBJ1-2|TRBV28|NA
CASSSGQGNYGYTF
>TRBJ2-7|TRBV9|once
CASSESGREREQYF
>TRBJ2-7|TRBV13|NA
CASKLAGTAYEQYF
>TRBJ2-7|TRBV7-9|NA
CASSLVGRAPYEQYF
>TRBJ1-1|TRBV5-6|NA
CASSFQVSKVFF
>TRBJ1-5|TRBV7-9|few
CASSPLQGRQPQHF
>TRBJ2-7|TRBV7-9|NA
CASSSYITTGGRYEQYF
>TRBJ2-5|TRBV7-2|few
CASSPRGSETQYF
>TRBJ2-5|TRBV6-2/TRBV6-3|NA
CASSYSRPRQETQYF
>TRBJ1-6|TRBV5-4|NA
CASSLGGTGYNSPLHF
>TRBJ1-6|TRBV5-1|NA
CASSGGTVFIRSPLHF